The 25 T cell receptor beta chains presented below share a single source sample, sequenced in a study of blood T cell repertoires in COVID-19. Repertoires were generated with immunoSEQ multiplex PCR, while TCRdb's copy carries only in-frame clones and drops some. The sample yields fewer than 400,000 clones, more than 85% seen once. The specimen sequenced was peripheral blood. The receptors stem from a human donor in a cohort sampled during active COVID-19.

The V gene is TRBV28, the J gene TRBJ2-7, with D possibly TRBD2 on 6 matching bases. Germline assignment: CDR1 MDHEN and CDR2 SYDVKM. This CDR3 is 15 amino acids long. V lost 3 bases and J lost 1, with 13 bases in between. The CDR3 region is CASSFERVGSYEQYF. The CDR3 nucleotides read TGTGCCAGCAGTTTCGAGCGGGTTGGTTCCTACGAGCAGTACTTC.

This clone was observed a few times. The J gene is TRBJ2-1, the V gene TRBV4-2; TRBD2 matches 13 bases. Trimming cost V 1 base and J 8 bases; bases outside gene matches: 14. This CDR3 contains 19 residues. From germline, CDR1 is LGHNA and CDR2 YNFKEQ. The CDR3 nucleotides read TGTGCCAGCAGCCAAGTTTCTTGGACTAGCGGGAGAGGGGGGGATGAGCAGTTCTTC. Protein product: CASSQVSWTSGRGGDEQFF.

The CDR3 nucleotides are TGTGCCAGCAGACTAGGAAACTCCGGGGAGCTGTTTTTT. Translated, it gives CASRLGNSGELFF. The chain couples TRBV3-1 (or the pseudogene TRBV3-2) to TRBJ2-2, with D possibly TRBD2 on 5 matching bases. Trimming took 6 bases from V and 6 from J, leaving 11 bases between them. The CDR3 consists of 13 residues. CDR1 and CDR2 from the germline V gene are LGHDT and YNNKEL (reference sequence).

This clone was recorded only once. The rearrangement links TRBV6-5 to TRBJ1-2; D not certain. V was shortened by 8 bases and J by 4 bases, with 17 bases between the two germline ends. Looked up from germline, CDR1 is MNHEY and CDR2 is SVGAGI. This CDR3 has 14 residues. CDR3 DNA: TGTGCCAGCGCCGTAACTCTTAGTTCCTATGGCTACACCTTC. Amino acids: CASAVTLSSYGYTF.

The rearrangement joins TRBV27 to TRBJ2-2, with TRBD1 as a possible D gene (5 bases). This CDR3 is 13 amino acids long. Germline values: CDR1 MNHEY, CDR2 SMNVEV (reference sequence). V was shortened by 6 bases and J by 7 bases, with 12 bases between the two germline ends. The chain's CDR3 is CASSTQGYGELFF. The CDR3 bases are TGTGCCAGCAGCACCCAGGGTTACGGGGAGCTGTTTTTT.

The rearrangement joins TRBV19 to TRBJ1-5; possible D gene TRBD1, 5 bases. Germline CDR1 and CDR2: LNHDA and SQIVND (reference sequence). The CDR3 is made up of 14 amino acids. Between the trimmed V and J ends, which lost 0 bases and 7 bases, there was a span of 10 bases. CDR3 region: CASSIDRGSQPQHF. The CDR3 coding sequence is TGTGCCAGTAGTATAGATAGGGGAAGCCAGCCCCAGCATTTT.

Details on this clone: The same CDR3 also results from other DNA sequences found in this sample. The chain couples TRBV9 to TRBJ2-7; TRBD1 matches at 9 bases. The CDR3 length is 14 residues. Germline V gives CDR1 SGDLS, CDR2 YYNGEE. V shed 0 bases, J shed 2 bases, and the junction held 0 bases outside the gene matches. CDR3 bases: TGTGCCAGCAGCGTAGGACAGGGGGCCTACGAGCAGTACTTC. Protein: CASSVGQGAYEQYF. The full variable domain, its missing parts supplied by reference TRBV9 and TRBJ2-7, is DSGVTQTPKHLITATGQRVTLRCSPRSGDLSVYWYQQSLDQGLQFLIQYYNGEERAKGNILERFSAQQFPDLHSELNLSSLELGDSALYFCASSVGQGAYEQYFGPGTRLTVT.

This chain connects TRBV3-1 (or the pseudogene TRBV3-2) to TRBJ2-7; tentative D call: TRBD1 (6 bases). The CDR3 runs to 15 residues. V was cut by 4 bases and J by 0 bases, with 13 bases left in between. The germline V gene has CDR1 LGHDT and CDR2 YNNKEL (reference sequence). CDR3 region: CASSRRDTSSYEQYF. CDR3 bases: TGTGCCAGCAGCCGCCGGGACACCAGCTCCTACGAGCAGTACTTC.

The genes are TRBV19 and TRBJ2-2, with 10 bases that match TRBD2. The CDR3 consists of 18 residues. With 2 bases clipped from V and 6 bases from J, the junction kept 12 bases outside the gene matches. CDR1 is LNHDA and CDR2 is SQIVND in the germline V gene (reference sequence). The CDR3 DNA reads as TGTGCCAGTAGTATAAGATGGGGTACTAGCGGGGATGCCGGGGAGCTGTTTTTT. This sequence encodes CASSIRWGTSGDAGELFF.

The chain employs TRBV6-5 and TRBJ2-2; 7 nucleotides line up with TRBD2. Unmatched junction bases numbered 3, after V lost 0 bases and J lost 5 bases. CDR1 is MNHEY, CDR2 SVGAGI, per germline. CDR3 size: 15 residues. The CDR3 DNA is TGTGCCAGCAGTTACTCGTACGGGAGGACCGGGGAGCTGTTTTTT. It translates to CASSYSYGRTGELFF.

The chain recombines TRBV30 with TRBJ1-2, with TRBD1 as a possible D gene (5 bases). V lost 4 bases to trimming and J lost 5 bases, with 20 bases between them. Germline-derived CDR1 and CDR2 are GTSNPN and SVGIG (reference sequence). There are 15 residues in the CDR3. The CDR3 sequence: CAWTRLTSGGYGYTF. For the CDR3, the DNA is TGTGCCTGGACTCGCCTCACTAGCGGGGGATATGGCTACACCTTC.

The chain employs TRBV6-5 and TRBJ2-1; D gene ambiguous. CDR1 MNHEY and CDR2 SVGAGI come from the germline V gene. Trimming left V 2 bases short and J 0 bases short, with 8 bases between. This CDR3 is 15 amino acids long. This CDR3 is CASSYADGSYNEQFF. The CDR3 nucleotides read TGTGCCAGCAGTTACGCGGATGGCTCCTACAATGAGCAGTTCTTC.

J is TRBJ1-1 and V is TRBV2; 10 nucleotides line up with TRBD1. This CDR3 is built from 16 residues. Germline CDR1 and CDR2: SNHLY and FYNNEI. V lost 3 bases and J lost 3; bases outside the gene matches: 7. As DNA, the CDR3 is TGTGCCAGCAGTGACGGACTGGACAGGGGGGACACTGAAGCTTTCTTT. Protein: CASSDGLDRGDTEAFF. The full variable domain, in which reference TRBV2 and TRBJ1-1 provide the parts outside the CDR3, is EPEVTQTPSHQVTQMGQEVILRCVPISNHLYFYWYRQILGQKVEFLVSFYNNEISEKSEIFDDQFSVERPDGSNFTLKIRSTKLEDSAMYFCASSDGLDRGDTEAFFGQGTRLTVV.

The chain combines TRBV11-2 with TRBJ1-1; 7 bases line up with TRBD1. V lost 2 bases and J lost 11; bases outside the gene matches: 8. CDR3 length: 13 residues. Germline V lookup: CDR1 SGHAT, CDR2 FQNNGV. The chain's CDR3 is CASSLRGPGAAFF. CDR3 DNA sequence: TGTGCCAGCAGCTTAAGGGGGCCGGGGGCGGCTTTCTTT.

About this clone: The same CDR3 is also encoded by other DNA sequences in this sample. The chain uses TRBV6-1 and TRBJ2-7; D perhaps matches TRBD2 (6 bases). Germline CDR1 reads MNHNS; CDR2 reads SASEGT. V dropped 0 bases and J dropped 2 bases, with 8 bases sitting between them. The CDR3 covers 14 residues. CDR3 region: CASSEAGGTYEQYF. The CDR3 nucleotides read TGTGCCAGCAGTGAAGCGGGCGGGACCTACGAGCAGTACTTC.

The gene calls are TRBV5-5 and TRBJ2-5, with D perhaps matching TRBD2 (6 bases). CDR1 and CDR2 (germline): SGHKS, YYEKEE (reference sequence). The V end lost 3 bases, the J end lost 5 bases, and 14 bases lay between the germline ends. This CDR3 is built from 14 residues. The CDR3 protein is CASSWGDGAETQYF. DNA of the CDR3: TGTGCCAGCAGCTGGGGGGATGGGGCCGAGACCCAGTACTTC.

V and J are TRBV19 and TRBJ2-7, with D perhaps matching TRBD2 (6 bases). With 6 bases removed from V and 3 bases from J, the gap between germline ends came to 18 bases. In germline, CDR1 is LNHDA, CDR2 SQIVND (reference sequence). The CDR3 runs 15 residues. The CDR3 region has the DNA TGTGCCAGTAGCCGGGACTGGACCCACCTCTACGAGCAGTACTTC. Residues: CASSRDWTHLYEQYF.

The chain couples TRBV5-1 to TRBJ2-2, with TRBD1 identical over 7 bases. The CDR3 loop spans 14 amino acids. J gave up 3 bases and V 2 bases, and 1 base lay outside the gene matches. Germline CDR1 SGHRS, CDR2 YFSETQ. CDR3 in DNA: TGCGCCAGCAGCTTTGGGACAGACACCGGGGAGCTGTTTTTT. Amino acids: CASSFGTDTGELFF.

This clone was found once. V is TRBV5-1 and J is TRBJ2-7; TRBD2 matches at 10 bases. Germline CDR1 is SGHRS and CDR2 is YFSETQ. The CDR3 spans 18 residues. V shed 0 bases, J shed 5 bases, and the junction held 14 bases outside the gene matches. The CDR3 coding sequence is TGCGCCAGCAGCTTGGGGATAGCGGGAGGTCCTCTTAGGAACGAGCAGTACTTC. Protein product: CASSLGIAGGPLRNEQYF.

The chain is built from TRBV2 and TRBJ1-4, with D tentatively TRBD1 (6 bases). V lost 7 bases to trimming and J lost 0 bases, with 12 bases between them. The CDR3 length is 15 residues. CDR1 and CDR2 from the germline V gene are SNHLY and FYNNEI. The CDR3 reads CASTIRQATNEKLFF. The CDR3 nucleotides are TGTGCCAGCACCATCAGACAGGCAACTAATGAAAAACTGTTTTTT. The variable domain in full, completed from reference TRBV2 and TRBJ1-4, reads EPEVTQTPSHQVTQMGQEVILRCVPISNHLYFYWYRQILGQKVEFLVSFYNNEISEKSEIFDDQFSVERPDGSNFTLKIRSTKLEDSAMYFCASTIRQATNEKLFFGSGTQLSVL.

The chain has TRBV9 and TRBJ2-3, with D tentatively TRBD2 (6 bases). The germline gives CDR1 SGDLS, CDR2 YYNGEE. The CDR3 spans 18 residues. V lost 0 bases, J lost 1 base, and 18 bases lay in between. CDR3: CASSVVISGDSGTDTQYF. The DNA of the CDR3 is TGTGCCAGCAGCGTAGTAATATCTGGGGACTCCGGCACAGATACGCAGTATTTT.

Only a few counts were recorded for this clone. The sample has other DNA sequences that encode this CDR3 too. This chain uses TRBV9 with TRBJ1-6; 7 nucleotides line up with TRBD1. CDR3 length: 15 amino acids. CDR1 and CDR2 from the germline V gene are SGDLS and YYNGEE. Trimming removed 4 bases from V and 7 bases from J; junction bases left unmatched: 8. The CDR3 nucleotides are TGTGCCAGCAGCTCCACCGGGACAGAAAATTCACCCCTCCACTTT. Amino acids: CASSSTGTENSPLHF.

The chain has TRBV11-2 and TRBJ2-1; 8 bases match TRBD2. Germline CDR1 is SGHAT and CDR2 is FQNNGV. J lost 9 bases, V lost 0 bases, and 7 bases had no gene match. The CDR3 covers 15 residues. The CDR3 is CASSLDRAGGPEQFF. As DNA, the CDR3 is TGTGCCAGCAGCTTAGACCGGGCGGGGGGCCCTGAGCAGTTCTTC.

The chain couples TRBV2 to TRBJ2-1; D remains unclear. The CDR3 consists of 12 residues. The V end was cut by 9 bases, the J end by 8 bases, with 14 bases between. Germline V gene lookup returns CDR1 SNHLY and CDR2 FYNNEI. The CDR3 DNA reads TGTGCCAGTAGACCCGCTCGGGATGAGCAGTTCTTC. Translated: CASRPARDEQFF.

The genes are TRBV2 and TRBJ1-6; possibly TRBD1 for D (6 bases). Germline V gene lookup returns CDR1 SNHLY and CDR2 FYNNEI. Trimming took 4 bases from V and 5 from J, leaving 15 bases between them. This CDR3 is built from 16 residues. The CDR3 DNA sequence: TGTGCCAGCAGTGGATTACAGGGATCGAATAATTCACCCCTCCACTTT. The encoded protein is CASSGLQGSNNSPLHF.